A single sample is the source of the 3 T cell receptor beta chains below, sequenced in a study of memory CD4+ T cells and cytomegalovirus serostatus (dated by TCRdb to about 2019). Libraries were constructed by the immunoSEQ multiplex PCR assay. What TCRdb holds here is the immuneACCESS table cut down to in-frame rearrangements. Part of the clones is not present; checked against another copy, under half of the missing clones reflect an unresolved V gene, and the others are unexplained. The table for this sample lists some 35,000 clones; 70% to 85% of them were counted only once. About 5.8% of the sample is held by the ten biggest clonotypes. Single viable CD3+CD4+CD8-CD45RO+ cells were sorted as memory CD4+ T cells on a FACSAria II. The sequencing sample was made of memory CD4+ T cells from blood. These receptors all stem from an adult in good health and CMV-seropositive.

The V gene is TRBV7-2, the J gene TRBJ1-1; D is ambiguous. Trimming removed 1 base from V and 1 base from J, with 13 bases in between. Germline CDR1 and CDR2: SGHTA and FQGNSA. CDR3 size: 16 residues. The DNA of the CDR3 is TGTGCCAGCAGCTTAGAGGGTGGCGGTACGAACACTGAAGCTTTCTTT. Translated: CASSLEGGGTNTEAFF. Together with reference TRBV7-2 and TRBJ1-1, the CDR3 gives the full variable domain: GAGVSQSPSNKVTEKGKDVELRCDPISGHTALYWYRQSLGQGLEFLIYFQGNSAPDKSGLPSDRFSAERTGGSVSTLTIQRTQQEDSAVYLCASSLEGGGTNTEAFFGQGTRLTVV.

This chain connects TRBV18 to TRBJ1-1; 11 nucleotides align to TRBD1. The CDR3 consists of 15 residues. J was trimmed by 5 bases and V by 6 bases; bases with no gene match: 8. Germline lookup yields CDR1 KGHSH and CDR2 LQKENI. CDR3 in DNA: TGTGCCAGCTCCGCGCGCCGGGACAGGGGGACTGAAGCTTTCTTT. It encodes CASSARRDRGTEAFF.

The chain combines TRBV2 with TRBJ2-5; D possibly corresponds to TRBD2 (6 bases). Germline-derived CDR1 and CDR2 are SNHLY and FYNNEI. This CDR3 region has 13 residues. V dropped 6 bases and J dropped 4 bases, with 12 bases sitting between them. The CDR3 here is CASSARERETQYF. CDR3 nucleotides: TGTGCCAGCAGCGCCCGGGAGAGAGAGACCCAGTACTTC.